A single sample is the source of the 21 T cell receptor beta chains below, sequenced in a study of cytomegalovirus exposure and HLA in healthy donors. The primer mix had 60 Vbeta and 13 Jbeta primers. TCRdb keeps only in-frame clones here, not all; method: immunoSEQ multiplex PCR. The table lists tens of thousands of clones, 85% to 90% of them singletons, with 9% to 13% in the top ten. Input material: PBMCs. Receptors were obtained from a woman younger than 45 in good health and CMV-seropositive.

This clone occurred once. The V call is TRBV10-3, the J call TRBJ2-7; 8 nucleotides match TRBD2. There are 21 residues in the CDR3. Trimming took 4 bases from V and 4 from J; bases not matched to a gene: 27. CDR1 and CDR2 from the germline V gene are ENHRY and SYGVKD. In nucleotides, the CDR3 is TGTGCCATCAGTGGTGGGGCGGTTAGCGGGATGAGCACCCCCAGGGCTTACGAGCAGTACTTC. Translation gives CAISGGAVSGMSTPRAYEQYF.

This chain uses TRBV6-5 with TRBJ1-5, with TRBD1 as a possible D gene (5 bases). The V gene lost 0 bases and the J gene lost 5 bases, with 8 bases spanning the gap. Germline CDR1 and CDR2: MNHEY and SVGAGI. There are 14 residues in the CDR3. In nucleotides, the CDR3 is TGTGCCAGCAGTTACTCGTGGGGGGATCAGCCCCAGCATTTT. Amino acid sequence: CASSYSWGDQPQHF.

The CDR3 sequence: CASRGGLGANVLTF. CDR3 nucleotides: TGCGCCAGCAGAGGGGGTCTGGGGGCCAACGTCCTGACTTTC. The chain uses TRBV5-1 and TRBJ2-6, with TRBD1 as a possible D gene (6 bases). The CDR3 has 14 amino acids. Between the trimmed V and J ends, which lost 5 bases and 4 bases, there was a span of 10 bases. From germline, CDR1 is SGHRS and CDR2 YFSETQ.

The chain employs TRBV10-3 and TRBJ1-2; 7 bases line up with TRBD1. The CDR3 spans 16 residues. Germline CDR1 is ENHRY and CDR2 is SYGVKD. The J segment lost 2 bases and the V segment lost 0 bases, leaving 6 bases of the junction unmatched. This CDR3 is CAISESAGRGNYGYTF. The DNA for the CDR3 is TGTGCCATCAGTGAGTCCGCGGGCAGGGGGAACTATGGCTACACCTTC.

Concerning this clone: Its ends do not fully match the called genes, so a read error is possible. The J gene is TRBJ2-3, the V gene TRBV13, with D maybe TRBD2 (6 bases). The CDR3 extends over 14 amino acids. Germline V gene data show CDR1 as PRHDT and CDR2 as FYEKMQ (reference sequence). The DNA of the CDR3 is TGTGCCAGCAGCTTATACGGGAGCACAGATATGCAGTATTTT. It codes for CASSLYGSTDMQYF. Looking up the rest from reference TRBV13 and TRBJ2-3 gives the full variable domain: AAGVIQSPRHLIKEKRETATLKCYPIPRHDTVYWYQQGPGQDPQFLISFYEKMQSDKGSIPDRFSAQQFSDYHSELNMSSLELGDSALYFCASSLYGSTDMQYFGPGTRLTVL.

The chain combines TRBV18 with TRBJ1-5, with 10 bases identical to TRBD1. Germline V gene lookup returns CDR1 KGHSH and CDR2 LQKENI. The CDR3 runs 16 residues. The junction had 7 bases not matched to a gene; V was cut back by 2 bases and J by 6 bases. CDR3 bases: TGTGCCAGCTCACCAAACCGACAGGGGGCAGGTCAGCCCCAGCATTTT. It is translated as CASSPNRQGAGQPQHF.

V is TRBV29-1 and J is TRBJ2-7; tentative D call: TRBD2 (5 bases). The germline V gene has CDR1 SQVTM and CDR2 ANQGSEA. The germline V and J ends were trimmed by 4 bases and 2 bases, with 12 bases remaining between them. The CDR3 covers 13 residues. CDR3 in amino acids: CSVGLTGTYEQYF. The CDR3 coding sequence is TGCAGCGTTGGTTTAACCGGGACCTACGAGCAGTACTTC.

The rearrangement joins TRBV27 to TRBJ1-6; 12 positions agree with TRBD1. Germline assignment: CDR1 MNHEY and CDR2 SMNVEV (reference sequence). After removal of 6 bases from V and 6 bases from J, the junction contained 6 bases not matched to a gene. This CDR3 spans 16 amino acids. CDR3 loop: CASSGTGGARNSPLHF. The CDR3 DNA sequence: TGTGCCAGCAGCGGGACAGGGGGCGCGCGTAATTCACCCCTCCACTTT.

For this clone: The junction differs from germline at one of its ends, possibly a read error. The chain couples TRBV7-9 to TRBJ2-7, with TRBD2 matching 7 bases. Per the germline V gene, CDR1 is SEHNR and CDR2 is FQNEAQ (reference sequence). The CDR3 covers 18 residues. The CDR3 here is CASSLYPVAGVSPYKQYF. DNA for the CDR3: TGTGCCAGCAGCTTATACCCAGTTGCGGGAGTCTCCCCCTACAAGCAGTACTTC.

The gene calls are TRBV9 and TRBJ2-1; D call uncertain. The CDR3 contains 14 residues. V was clipped by 3 bases and J by 4 bases, with 11 bases between them. Germline CDR1 SGDLS, CDR2 YYNGEE. The CDR3 sequence: CASSASLGYNEQFF. The DNA for the CDR3 is TGTGCCAGCAGCGCAAGCCTAGGTTACAATGAGCAGTTCTTC.

The chain is built from TRBV29-1 and TRBJ1-1; D is possibly TRBD1 (6 bases). Germline assignment: CDR1 SQVTM and CDR2 ANQGSEA. The CDR3 is made up of 14 amino acids. V was clipped by 4 bases and J by 1 base, with 13 bases between them. CDR3 loop: CSVASGQRNTEAFF. The CDR3 coding sequence is TGCAGCGTTGCCTCCGGACAGAGGAACACTGAAGCTTTCTTT.

The genes are TRBV2 and TRBJ1-2; 7 nucleotides line up with TRBD1. From germline, CDR1 is SNHLY and CDR2 FYNNEI. J was trimmed by 4 bases and V by 6 bases; bases with no gene match: 8. The CDR3 has 14 amino acids. DNA of the CDR3: TGTGCCAGCAGGGCGGACAGGACGGGCTATGGCTACACCTTC. This sequence encodes CASRADRTGYGYTF.

CDR3 loop: CAWGDLETTGNGYTF. CDR3 coding DNA: TGTGCCTGGGGGGATCTAGAAACTACAGGGAATGGCTACACCTTC. The J gene is TRBJ1-2, the V gene TRBV30; tentatively, D is TRBD1 (6 bases). CDR3 length: 15 amino acids. Deletions cut 5 bases from V and 6 bases from J, with 22 bases between. Germline loops: CDR1 GTSNPN, CDR2 SVGIG (reference sequence).

The chain is built from TRBV19 and TRBJ2-5, with D uncertain. The end of the DNA aligns better with TRBJ2-7, so the J call may be wrong. This CDR3 region has 15 residues. Germline CDR1 LNHDA, CDR2 SQIVND (reference sequence). The CDR3 DNA sequence: TGTGCCAGTAGTATAGATCGTTCAGGTTTCAACGAGCAGTACTTC. Amino acid sequence: CASSIDRSGFNEQYF.

The chain joins TRBV9 to TRBJ2-1; D possibly corresponds to TRBD1 (6 bases). Germline lookup yields CDR1 SGDLS and CDR2 YYNGEE. The CDR3 sequence is 13 residues long. V lost 3 bases and J lost 9, with 13 bases in between. For the CDR3, the DNA is TGTGCCAGCAGCGGATACGAAGGGGGTGAGCAGTTCTTC. Protein product: CASSGYEGGEQFF.

This clone was picked up a small number of times. Here the CDR3 reads CASSGIAGPVDEQFF. CDR3 coding DNA: TGTGCCAGCAGCGGGATAGCGGGACCAGTCGATGAGCAGTTCTTC. The chain is built from TRBV11-2 and TRBJ2-1, with TRBD2 identical over 8 bases. In germline, CDR1 is SGHAT, CDR2 FQNNGV. Losses at the gene ends were 5 bases for V and 8 bases for J; bases not matched to a gene: 11. The CDR3 extends over 15 amino acids.

The chain carries TRBV7-3 and TRBJ1-3; 9 bases match TRBD1. V gave up 3 bases and J gave up 2 bases; unmatched junction bases: 2. CDR3 size: 15 residues. Germline lookup yields CDR1 SGHTA and CDR2 FQGTGA. The DNA of the CDR3 is TGTGCCAGCAGCTTCGGGGACAGGGCTGGAAACACCATATATTTT. This codes for CASSFGDRAGNTIYF.

This clone was recorded once. The chain joins TRBV29-1 to TRBJ2-1; D is possibly TRBD1 (6 bases). The CDR3 extends over 13 amino acids. The germline gives CDR1 SQVTM, CDR2 ANQGSEA. Trimming took off 5 bases at V and 2 bases at J, with 10 bases between the two ends. CDR3 sequence (DNA): TGCAGCGTTTTGGCAGGGGCCTACAATGAGCAGTTCTTC. The encoded protein is CSVLAGAYNEQFF.

The chain combines TRBV5-1 with TRBJ2-2, with D possibly being TRBD2 (5 bases). Germline CDR1 is SGHRS and CDR2 is YFSETQ. Deletions cut 5 bases from V and 6 bases from J, with 14 bases between. The CDR3 is made up of 14 amino acids. The CDR3 coding sequence is TGCGCCAGCAGGAGGGCCGGTTCGTCCGGGGAGCTGTTTTTT. Its translation is CASRRAGSSGELFF.

The chain couples TRBV7-8 to TRBJ2-7; maybe TRBD2 (5 bases). Germline CDR1 reads SGHVS; CDR2 reads FQNEAQ. V lost 5 bases and J lost 6, with 14 bases in between. The CDR3 contains 13 residues. This CDR3 reads CASSTLGDVEQYF. DNA of the CDR3: TGTGCCAGCAGCACTCTCGGGGATGTCGAGCAGTACTTC. The full variable domain, in which reference TRBV7-8 and TRBJ2-7 provide the parts outside the CDR3, is GAGVSQSPRYKVAKRGQDVALRCDPISGHVSLFWYQQALGQGPEFLTYFQNEAQLDKSGLPSDRFFAERPEGSVSTLKIQRTQQEDSAVYLCASSTLGDVEQYFGPGTRLTVT.

This chain links TRBV15 with TRBJ2-7; 12 bases are shared with TRBD2. The CDR3 runs to 13 residues. Germline loops: CDR1 LNHNV, CDR2 YYDKDF (reference sequence). V lost 7 bases and J lost 5; bases outside the gene matches: 3. In DNA, the CDR3 is TGTGCCACCACTAGCGGGAGGGCCAACGAGCAGTACTTC. Translating gives CATTSGRANEQYF.